This T cell receptor (beta chain) comes out of a study of blood T cell repertoires in COVID-19. Trimming removed 5 bases at V and 4 bases at J, with 11 bases between. Germline CDR1 reads MDHEN; CDR2 reads SYDVKM. The CDR3 is 13 residues long. Profiling relied on immunoSEQ multiplex PCR, and the TCRdb table lists in-frame clones only, not all of them. The sample yields more than 300,000 clones, under 90% seen once. This sequence was found in a woman in her late teens or twenties who had recovered from COVID-19. What was sequenced was PBMCs or T cells enriched from blood (not recorded which). The chain is built from TRBV28 and TRBJ1-1, with D unclear. In nucleotides, the CDR3 is TGTGCCAGCAGTCCGGGAGTTGGCACTGAAGCTTTCTTT. It yields the protein CASSPGVGTEAFF.